The 30 T cell receptor beta chains in this list originate from one sample, sequenced in a study of CXCR3-negative and CXCR3-positive naive CD8 T cells. Study results and caveats: Higher TRB CDR3 hydrophobicity marked CXCR3-positive naive cells relative to CXCR3-negative naive cells.

The antigens these receptors bind are not known. Through 5' RACE with UMI labels, the TRB cDNA libraries were prepared. TCRdb derives one entry per CDR3 protein from the 5' RACE reads, leaving out DNA. The sample shows some 140,000 distinct CDR3 sequences, and nearly 0.5% sits with its ten largest clones. The sample was naive CXCR3+ CD8+ T cells from blood. Subset noted: CD45RO-CCR7+CD27+CD95- naive CD8+ T cells expressing CXCR3 (TNR3+). All receptors derive from a human donor in good health. Some clones in this sample may be carry-over from other donors' samples.

V usage is TRBV5-1 and J usage is TRBJ2-7; without DNA, the TCRdb call of TRBD1 cannot be checked. This CDR3 contains 15 residues. CDR1 is SGHRS, CDR2 YFSETQ, per germline. CDR3 protein: CASSLEGGAIREQYF.

V gene TRBV21-1 combines with J gene TRBJ1-1; TCRdb's D gene call, TRBD1, goes unchecked for lack of DNA. TRBV21-1 is classified as a pseudogene. The CDR3 is 15 residues long. The CDR3 here is CASSTGPTVNTEAFF.

The chain combines TRBV6-6 with TRBJ2-7; TCRdb gives TRBD1 as the D gene, but with no DNA this cannot be confirmed. The length of the CDR3 is 14 residues. Germline CDR1 reads MNHNY; CDR2 reads SVGAGI (reference sequence). CDR3 residues: CASSYGTLYEEQYF.

The rearrangement links TRBV27 to TRBJ1-2; TCRdb returns TRBD1, unconfirmable since there is no DNA. This CDR3 is 14 amino acids long. Germline lookup yields CDR1 MNHEY and CDR2 SMNVEV (reference sequence). The CDR3 spells CASSTRDRVYGYTF.

The chain uses TRBV28 and TRBJ2-5. The CDR3 contains 11 residues. CDR1 is MDHEN, CDR2 SYDVKM, per germline. CDR3 region: CASSLLADQYF.

V is TRBV2 and J is TRBJ2-1; the D call from TCRdb, TRBD2, cannot be confirmed without DNA. The V gene's germline CDR1 is SNHLY and CDR2 FYNNEI. The CDR3 totals 13 residues. CDR3 amino acids: CASASGRYNEQFF.

The chain carries TRBV28 and TRBJ1-3; TCRdb designates TRBD1, a call that cannot be tested without DNA. This CDR3 contains 16 residues. The germline gives CDR1 MDHEN, CDR2 SYDVKM. The chain's CDR3 is CASSLRGVPSGNTIYF. Full variable domain (remainder filled in from reference TRBV28 and TRBJ1-3): DVKVTQSSRYLVKRTGEKVFLECVQDMDHENMFWYRQDPGLGLRLIYFSYDVKMKEKGDIPEGYSVSREKKERFSLILESASTNQTSMYLCASSLRGVPSGNTIYFGEGSWLTVV.

V is TRBV4-1 and J is TRBJ2-7; TCRdb calls TRBD1, which cannot be checked without DNA. The germline gives CDR1 MGHRA, CDR2 YSYEKL. The CDR3 runs to 15 residues. The CDR3 protein is CASSQEERGFGEQYF.

This chain connects TRBV12-3 or TRBV12-4 to TRBJ2-3; TCRdb's D gene call, TRBD2, goes unchecked for lack of DNA. This CDR3 contains 13 residues. CDR3 loop: CASKREDIVTQYF.

The chain's CDR3 is CASNDRLQETQYF. This chain uses TRBV19 with TRBJ2-5; there is no DNA to check the TCRdb D call of TRBD1. The germline V gene has CDR1 LNHDA and CDR2 SQIVND (reference sequence). This CDR3 has 13 amino acids.

V gene TRBV11-2 combines with J gene TRBJ2-7; TCRdb's D gene call, TRBD1, goes unchecked for lack of DNA. Germline CDR1 SGHAT, CDR2 FQNNGV. This CDR3 spans 16 amino acids. CDR3: CASSFYRDLNPYEQYF. Variable domain in full (rest from reference TRBV11-2 and TRBJ2-7): EAGVAQSPRYKIIEKRQSVAFWCNPISGHATLYWYQQILGQGPKLLIQFQNNGVVDDSQLPKDRFSAERLKGVDSTLKIQPAKLEDSAVYLCASSFYRDLNPYEQYFGPGTRLTVT.

This chain connects TRBV20-1 to TRBJ2-7; the D call of TRBD1 rests on TCRdb alone, since no DNA is present to check it. Germline loops: CDR1 DFQATT, CDR2 SNEGSKA (reference sequence). The CDR3 contains 15 residues. This CDR3 reads CSARDRQGHSYEQYF.

The genes are TRBV25-1 and TRBJ1-5; TCRdb indicates TRBD1, and absent DNA this call remains unverified. Germline assignment: CDR1 MGHDK and CDR2 SYGVNS. The CDR3 has 15 residues. CDR3 residues: CASTGEGGQNQPQHF.

The chain joins TRBV6-5 to TRBJ1-4. In germline, CDR1 is MNHEY, CDR2 SVGAGI. The CDR3 is 17 amino acids. The CDR3 protein is CASSYGVSGISNEKLFF.

This chain joins TRBV7-9 and TRBJ2-6; the TRBD1 assignment by TCRdb is unverifiable without DNA. Germline V gene lookup returns CDR1 SEHNR and CDR2 FQNEAQ (reference sequence). CDR3 length: 17 amino acids. CDR3: CASSLADRGLGANVLTF. The variable domain in full, with the rest retrieved from reference TRBV7-9 and TRBJ2-6, is DTGVSQNPRHKITKRGQNVTFRCDPISEHNRLYWYRQTLGQGPEFLTYFQNEAQLEKSRLLSDRFSAERPKGSFSTLEIQRTEQGDSAMYLCASSLADRGLGANVLTFGAGSRLTVL.

The chain joins TRBV7-8 to TRBJ1-5; TCRdb gives TRBD1 as the D gene, but with no DNA this cannot be confirmed. Germline V CDR1 and CDR2: SGHVS, FQNEAQ. The length of the CDR3 is 16 residues. The chain's CDR3 is CASSETGSMGNQPQHF.

V and J are TRBV15 and TRBJ2-1; as DNA is missing, the TRBD2 call by TCRdb cannot be tested. Germline assignment: CDR1 LNHNV and CDR2 YYDKDF (reference sequence). The length of the CDR3 is 16 residues. The CDR3 sequence: CATSKTPGLVVYEQFF.

The chain has TRBV7-8 and TRBJ2-2; TCRdb calls TRBD1, which cannot be checked without DNA. From germline, CDR1 is SGHVS and CDR2 FQNEAQ. The length of the CDR3 is 17 residues. The CDR3 is CASSLPGYGTNTGELFF.

The rearrangement uses TRBV5-1 and TRBJ2-1; absent DNA, TCRdb's TRBD2 call cannot be checked. Germline CDR1 and CDR2: SGHRS and YFSETQ. The CDR3 sequence is 15 residues long. CDR3 sequence: CASSSLAGAYNEQFF.

The V gene is TRBV7-9, the J gene TRBJ2-6; TCRdb names TRBD1, which stays unverified in the absence of DNA. In germline, CDR1 is SEHNR, CDR2 FQNEAQ (reference sequence). This CDR3 is built from 17 residues. The CDR3 loop is CASSFDRVWPGANVLTF.

The chain carries TRBV12-3 or TRBV12-4 and TRBJ2-5; the D call from TCRdb, TRBD2, cannot be confirmed without DNA. The CDR3 sequence is 18 residues long. The CDR3 region is CASSLFRPSGGFQETQYF.

The V gene is TRBV27, the J gene TRBJ2-1; TCRdb calls TRBD2, which cannot be checked without DNA. The CDR3 runs 15 residues. Germline-derived CDR1 and CDR2 are MNHEY and SMNVEV (reference sequence). CDR3 region: CASSLSASGHNEQFF.

This chain links TRBV12-3 or TRBV12-4 with TRBJ1-6; lacking DNA, the TRBD1 call made by TCRdb goes unchecked. The CDR3 has 14 residues. CDR3 sequence: CASSSDRGISPLHF.

V usage is TRBV9 and J usage is TRBJ1-1; the TCRdb D gene call, TRBD1, has no DNA to confirm it. Germline V gives CDR1 SGDLS, CDR2 YYNGEE. The CDR3 has 15 amino acids. CDR3 loop: CASSPATGLNTEAFF.

The CDR3 loop is CASSFSGTTAWYTQYF. The V call is TRBV7-9, the J call TRBJ2-3; TCRdb selects TRBD1, and the lack of DNA leaves this call unchecked. The CDR3 totals 16 residues. Germline-derived CDR1 and CDR2 are SEHNR and FQNEAQ (reference sequence).

V and J are TRBV4-3 and TRBJ2-2. Germline values: CDR1 LGHNA, CDR2 YSLEER. CDR3 length: 14 residues. The CDR3 reads CASSPRFGPGELFF.

The chain has TRBV5-1 and TRBJ2-3; the TCRdb call, TRBD2, lacks DNA for checking. CDR1 and CDR2 from the germline V gene are SGHRS and YFSETQ. This CDR3 comprises 14 residues. This chain's CDR3 is CASTLAASTDTQYF.

The chain couples TRBV15 to TRBJ2-7; TCRdb's assignment of TRBD2 cannot be checked, as there is no DNA. Germline CDR1 reads LNHNV; CDR2 reads YYDKDF (reference sequence). The CDR3 is 14 residues long. CDR3 sequence: CATSEEGSSYEQYF.

The chain couples TRBV7-9 to TRBJ2-1; checking the TCRdb D call of TRBD2 is not possible without DNA. Germline V CDR1 and CDR2: SEHNR, FQNEAQ (reference sequence). The CDR3 runs to 16 residues. CDR3 sequence reads: CASSLRRLPRYNEQFF.

The chain employs TRBV2 and TRBJ2-1; TCRdb proposes TRBD1, but this gene call is untestable without DNA. The length of the CDR3 is 14 residues. The germline gives CDR1 SNHLY, CDR2 FYNNEI. CDR3 sequence: CASRAGQLYNEQFF.